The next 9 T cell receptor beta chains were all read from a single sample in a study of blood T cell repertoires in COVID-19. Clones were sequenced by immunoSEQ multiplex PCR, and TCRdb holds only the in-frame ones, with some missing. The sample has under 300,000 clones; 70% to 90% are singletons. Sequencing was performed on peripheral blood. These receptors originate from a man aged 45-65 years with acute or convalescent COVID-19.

Here the CDR3 reads CASNPGQRRDQPQHF. CDR3 nucleotides: TGTGCCAGCAACCCGGGACAGAGGCGCGATCAGCCCCAGCATTTT. The rearrangement uses TRBV5-8 and TRBJ1-5, with TRBD1 matching 7 bases. CDR1 is SGHTS and CDR2 is YDEGEE in the germline V gene. V lost 6 bases to trimming and J lost 5 bases; unmatched junction nucleotides: 11. There are 15 residues in the CDR3.

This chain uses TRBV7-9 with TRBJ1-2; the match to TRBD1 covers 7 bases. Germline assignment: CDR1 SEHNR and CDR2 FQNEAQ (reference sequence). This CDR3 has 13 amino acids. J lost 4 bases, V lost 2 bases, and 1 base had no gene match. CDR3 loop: CASSLRDSYGYTF. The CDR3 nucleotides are TGTGCCAGCAGCTTAAGGGACAGCTATGGCTACACCTTC.

The CDR3 loop reads CASSLRGENTEAFF. The CDR3, as DNA: TGCGCCAGCAGTTTAAGGGGCGAGAACACTGAAGCTTTCTTT. The chain carries TRBV5-1 and TRBJ1-1; perhaps TRBD1 as D (5 bases). With 5 bases removed from V and 1 base from J, the gap between germline ends came to 12 bases. The CDR3 is made up of 14 amino acids. In germline, CDR1 is SGHRS, CDR2 YFSETQ.

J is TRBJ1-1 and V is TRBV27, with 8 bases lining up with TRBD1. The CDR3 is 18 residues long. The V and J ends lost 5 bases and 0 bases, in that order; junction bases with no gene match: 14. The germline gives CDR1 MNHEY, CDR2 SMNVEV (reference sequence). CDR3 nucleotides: TGTGCCAGCAGTAGGCGCCCTTCGACAGGGGACATGAACACTGAAGCTTTCTTT. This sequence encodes CASSRRPSTGDMNTEAFF.

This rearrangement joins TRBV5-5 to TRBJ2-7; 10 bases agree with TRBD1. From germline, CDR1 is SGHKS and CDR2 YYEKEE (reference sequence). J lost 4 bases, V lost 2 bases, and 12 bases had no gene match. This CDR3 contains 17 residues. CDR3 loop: CASSLGGSGQGRYEQYF. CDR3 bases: TGTGCCAGCAGCTTAGGCGGGTCGGGACAGGGGCGGTACGAGCAGTACTTC. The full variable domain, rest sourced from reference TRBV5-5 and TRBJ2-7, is DAGVTQSPTHLIKTRGQQVTLRCSPISGHKSVSWYQQVLGQGPQFIFQYYEKEERGRGNFPDRFSARQFPNYSSELNVNALLLGDSALYLCASSLGGSGQGRYEQYFGPGTRLTVT.

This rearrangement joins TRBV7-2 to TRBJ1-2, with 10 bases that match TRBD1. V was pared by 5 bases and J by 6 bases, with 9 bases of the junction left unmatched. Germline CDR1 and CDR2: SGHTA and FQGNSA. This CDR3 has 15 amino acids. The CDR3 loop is CASSPTTGGPHGYTF. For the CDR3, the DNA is TGTGCCAGCAGCCCCACGACAGGGGGCCCTCATGGCTACACCTTC.

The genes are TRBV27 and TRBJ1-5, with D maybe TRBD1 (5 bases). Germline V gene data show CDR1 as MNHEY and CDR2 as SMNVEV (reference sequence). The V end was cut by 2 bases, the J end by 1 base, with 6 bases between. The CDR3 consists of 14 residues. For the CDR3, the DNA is TGTGCCAGCAGTTTAGGGGGGAGCAATCAGCCCCAGCATTTT. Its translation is CASSLGGSNQPQHF.

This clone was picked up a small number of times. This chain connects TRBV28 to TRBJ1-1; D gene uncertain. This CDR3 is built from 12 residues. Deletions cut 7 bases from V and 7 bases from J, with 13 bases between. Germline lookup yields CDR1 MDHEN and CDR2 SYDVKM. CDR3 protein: CASTRGIFEAFF. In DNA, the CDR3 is TGTGCCAGCACCCGCGGGATTTTTGAAGCTTTCTTT. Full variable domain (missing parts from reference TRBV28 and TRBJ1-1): DVKVTQSSRYLVKRTGEKVFLECVQDMDHENMFWYRQDPGLGLRLIYFSYDVKMKEKGDIPEGYSVSREKKERFSLILESASTNQTSMYLCASTRGIFEAFFGQGTRLTVV.

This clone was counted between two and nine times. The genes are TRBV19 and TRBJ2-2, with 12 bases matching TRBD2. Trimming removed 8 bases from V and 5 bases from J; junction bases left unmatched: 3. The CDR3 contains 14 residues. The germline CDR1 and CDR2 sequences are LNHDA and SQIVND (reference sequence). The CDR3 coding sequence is TGTGCCAGTTTACTAGCGGGAGGAACCGGGGAGCTGTTTTTT. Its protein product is CASLLAGGTGELFF.